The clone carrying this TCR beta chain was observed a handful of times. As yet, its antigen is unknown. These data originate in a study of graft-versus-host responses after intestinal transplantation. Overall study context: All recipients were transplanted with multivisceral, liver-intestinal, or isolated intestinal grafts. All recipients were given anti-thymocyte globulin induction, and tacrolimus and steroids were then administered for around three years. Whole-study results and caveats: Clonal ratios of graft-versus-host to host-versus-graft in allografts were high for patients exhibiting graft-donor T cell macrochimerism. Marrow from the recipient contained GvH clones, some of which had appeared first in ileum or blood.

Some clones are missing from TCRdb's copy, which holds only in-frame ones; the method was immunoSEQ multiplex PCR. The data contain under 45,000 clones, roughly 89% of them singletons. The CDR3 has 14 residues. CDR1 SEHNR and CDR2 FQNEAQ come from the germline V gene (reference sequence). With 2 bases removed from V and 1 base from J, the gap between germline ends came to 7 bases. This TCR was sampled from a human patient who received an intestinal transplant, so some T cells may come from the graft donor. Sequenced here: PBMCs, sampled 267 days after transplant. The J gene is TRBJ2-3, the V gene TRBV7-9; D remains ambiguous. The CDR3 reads CASSLPVRTDTQYF. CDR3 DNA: TGTGCCAGCAGCTTACCCGTGCGCACAGATACGCAGTATTTT.